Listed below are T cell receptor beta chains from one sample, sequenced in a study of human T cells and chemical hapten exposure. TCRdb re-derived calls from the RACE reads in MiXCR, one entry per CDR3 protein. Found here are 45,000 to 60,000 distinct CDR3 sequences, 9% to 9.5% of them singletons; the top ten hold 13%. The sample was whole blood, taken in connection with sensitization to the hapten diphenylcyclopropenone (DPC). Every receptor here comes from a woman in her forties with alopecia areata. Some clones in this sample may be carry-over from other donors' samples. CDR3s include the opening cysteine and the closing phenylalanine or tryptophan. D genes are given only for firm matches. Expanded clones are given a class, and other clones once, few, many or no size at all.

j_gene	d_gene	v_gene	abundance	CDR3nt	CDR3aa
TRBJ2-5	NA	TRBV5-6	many	TGTGCCAGCAGCTTTGGTGAGACCCAGTACTTC	CASSFGETQYF
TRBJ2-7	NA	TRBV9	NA	TGTGCCAGCAGCGCCCCGGGACGGAGATACGAGCAGTACTTC	CASSAPGRRYEQYF
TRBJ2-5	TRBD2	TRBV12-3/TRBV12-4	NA	TGTGCCAGCAGTGCTCGCCCGTTCACTAGCGGCCGGGTAGAGACCCAGTACTTC	CASSARPFTSGRVETQYF
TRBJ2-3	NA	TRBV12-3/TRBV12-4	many	TGTGCCAGCAGTTTAGAGGGGCTAGCGTTTAAGACAGATACGCAGTATTTT	CASSLEGLAFKTDTQYF
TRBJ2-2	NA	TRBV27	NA	TGTGCCAGCAGTTCACTTGACTTATACACCGGGGAGCTGTTTTTT	CASSSLDLYTGELFF
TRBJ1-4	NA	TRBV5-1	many	TGCGCCAGCAGCTTGGCCATGGGGGTGGAAAAACTGTTTTTT	CASSLAMGVEKLFF
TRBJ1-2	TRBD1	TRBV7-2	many	TGTGCCAGCAGCTTAGCTACCGGGACAGGGGACTATGGCTACACCTTC	CASSLATGTGDYGYTF
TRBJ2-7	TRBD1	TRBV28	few	TGTGCCAGCTATGGACAGGGGTTTATAGGGCAGTACTTC	CASYGQGFIGQYF
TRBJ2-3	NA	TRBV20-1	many	TGCAGTGCTGTAGTGGCAGCGACGCAGTATTTT	CSAVVAATQYF
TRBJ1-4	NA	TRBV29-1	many	TGCAGCGTTTGGGACCCGGAGAAAGCAGAAAAACTGTTTTTT	CSVWDPEKAEKLFF
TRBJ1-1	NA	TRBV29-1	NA	TGCAGCGGCGACGGGGGGCTGGGCACTGAAGCTTTCTTT	CSGDGGLGTEAFF
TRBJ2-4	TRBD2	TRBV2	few	TGTGCCAGCAGTGGAAGCGGGGGGTCCCTAGCCAAAAACATTCAGTACTTC	CASSGSGGSLAKNIQYF
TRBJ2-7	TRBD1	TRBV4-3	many	TGCGCCAGCAGCCAACCCCGACAGGGCTCCAGGCCGTTTACCTACGAGCAGTACTTC	CASSQPRQGSRPFTYEQYF
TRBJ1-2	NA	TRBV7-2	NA	TGTGCCAGCAGGCCTCACATTTGGGAGGGACGCTTTGGCTACACCTTC	CASRPHIWEGRFGYTF
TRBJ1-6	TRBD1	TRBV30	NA	TGTGCCTGGACACAGGGGGTGATGAATTCACCCCCCCACTTT	CAWTQGVMNSPPHF
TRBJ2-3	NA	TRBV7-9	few	TGTGCCAGCAGCTTATCATCGACCCCAGATACGCAGTATTTT	CASSLSSTPDTQYF